This passage covers 32 T cell receptor beta chains from one sample sequenced in a study of blood T cells in healthy people across ages. It was with a sample-barcoded 5' primer and a J-beta primer mix that a second PCR of roughly 7 to 12 cycles was run. TCRdb redid the calling of the 5' RACE reads with MiXCR, one entry per CDR3 protein. Of roughly 680,000 distinct CDR3 sequences in the sample, around 50% were seen once. The specimen sequenced was blood. The receptors derive from a woman older than 75 in good health.

As for this clonotype: Possible read error: a much larger clone is one base away. The gene calls are TRBV18 and TRBJ2-5, with 7 bases that match TRBD2. The CDR3 loop spans 16 amino acids. Germline V gives CDR1 KGHSH, CDR2 LQKENI. The V gene end was trimmed by 6 bases and the J gene end by 3 bases; junction bases not matched to a gene: 13. The CDR3 nucleotides are TGTGCCAGCTCCCTAAGATCCGGACGGGGGGAAGAGACCCAGTACTTC. Its translation is CASSLRSGRGEETQYF.

V gene TRBV21-1 combines with J gene TRBJ2-5; TRBD1, the table's D call, lacks a check against the DNA. The DNA end is a closer match to TRBJ2-7, so the J assignment may be wrong. TRBV21-1 is a listed pseudogene. The CDR3 extends over 15 amino acids. The CDR3 region is CASSKEPRGIGEQYF. The CDR3 nucleotides are TGTGCCAGCAGCAAAGAGCCGAGGGGAATCGGCGAGCAGTACTTC.

This clonotype has only a few counts. A read error may account for a junction end that differs from germline. The chain is built from TRBV27 and TRBJ2-1; tentatively, D is TRBD2 (6 bases). Germline V gene sequence: CDR1 MNHEY, CDR2 SMNVEV (reference sequence). This CDR3 comprises 12 residues. DNA for the CDR3: TGTGCCGGCAGTGAAGGGAGGATTGAGCAGTTCTTC. Amino acids: CAGSEGRIEQFF.

This clonotype was detected many times. This chain uses TRBV20-1 with TRBJ1-5, with D possibly being TRBD1 (5 bases). Trimming left V 4 bases short and J 2 bases short, with 6 bases between. The CDR3 contains 12 residues. CDR1 and CDR2 from the germline V gene are DFQATT and SNEGSKA (reference sequence). This chain's CDR3 is CSAIGGNQPQHF. For the CDR3, the DNA is TGCAGTGCTATAGGGGGCAATCAGCCCCAGCATTTT.

As to this clonotype: A read error may be the cause here, since a much bigger clone is one base away. The chain joins TRBV5-1 to TRBJ2-1; D remains unclear. The CDR3 is 14 residues long. The V gene's germline CDR1 is SGHRS and CDR2 YFSETQ. Trimming left V 4 bases short and J 8 bases short, with 16 bases between. The CDR3 reads CASSLRANEDEQFF. CDR3 DNA: TGCGCCAGCAGCCTCCGGGCTAATGAGGATGAGCAGTTCTTC. The full variable domain, rest sourced from reference TRBV5-1 and TRBJ2-1, is KAGVTQTPRYLIKTRGQQVTLSCSPISGHRSVSWYQQTPGQGLQFLFEYFSETQRNKGNFPGRFSGRQFSNSRSEMNVSTLELGDSALYLCASSLRANEDEQFFGPGTRLTVL.

V is TRBV19 and J is TRBJ2-5; D is uncertain. From germline, CDR1 is LNHDA and CDR2 SQIVND (reference sequence). CDR3 length: 14 residues. The V gene lost 4 bases and the J gene lost 2 bases, with 11 bases spanning the gap. The CDR3 here is CASSTGLMQETQYF. The CDR3 DNA follows: TGTGCCAGTAGTACGGGTCTAATGCAAGAGACCCAGTACTTC.

This clonotype was picked up many times. The V and J genes are TRBV2 and TRBJ2-1; TRBD1 aligns across 7 bases. Trimming removed 8 bases from V and 6 bases from J; junction bases left unmatched: 4. There are 12 residues in the CDR3. Germline V gene lookup returns CDR1 SNHLY and CDR2 FYNNEI. The CDR3: CASGTDTNEQFF. CDR3 sequence (DNA): TGTGCCAGCGGGACAGACACCAATGAGCAGTTCTTC.

V usage is TRBV29-1 and J usage is TRBJ2-2; 7 nucleotides match TRBD1. The V segment lost 5 bases and the J segment 0 bases; nucleotides outside the gene matches: 6. Germline V CDR1 and CDR2: SQVTM, ANQGSEA. This CDR3 has 15 residues. DNA for the CDR3: TGCAGCGTTCTCCCGGGACAGTCGAACACCGGGGAGCTGTTTTTT. Encoded protein: CSVLPGQSNTGELFF.

The chain couples TRBV12-3 or TRBV12-4 to TRBJ1-4; D may be TRBD1 (5 bases). Trimming took 4 bases from V and 2 from J, leaving 8 bases between them. This CDR3 spans 14 amino acids. This CDR3 is CASSWGATNEKLFF. The CDR3 nucleotides read TGTGCCAGCAGTTGGGGCGCGACTAATGAAAAACTGTTTTTT.

This clonotype came up many times. The rearrangement joins TRBV24-1 to TRBJ1-2; D is uncertain. V dropped 5 bases and J dropped 5 bases, with 14 bases sitting between them. The CDR3 consists of 14 residues. The V gene's germline CDR1 is KGHDR and CDR2 SFDVKD. This CDR3 reads CATSASPLHYGYTF. As DNA, the CDR3 is TGTGCCACCAGTGCTAGCCCCCTCCATTATGGCTACACCTTC.

V usage is TRBV27 and J usage is TRBJ2-5; TRBD2 matches 10 bases. The length of the CDR3 is 13 residues. The V gene's germline CDR1 is MNHEY and CDR2 SMNVEV (reference sequence). Trimming removed 7 bases from V and 4 bases from J; junction bases left unmatched: 3. In nucleotides, the CDR3 is TGTGCCAGCATCATAGCGGGAGGAGAGACCCAGTACTTC. Translation gives CASIIAGGETQYF.

This clonotype has a count of ten or more. The CDR3 DNA sequence: TGTGCCAGCAGCCGCGACGGCTACACCTTC. As protein: CASSRDGYTF. The chain has TRBV5-6 and TRBJ1-2; no clear D gene. Germline lookup yields CDR1 SGHDT and CDR2 YYEEEE. The CDR3 consists of 10 residues. V was shortened by 4 bases and J by 8 bases, with 6 bases between the two germline ends.

This clonotype was counted only a few times. V gene TRBV29-1 combines with J gene TRBJ2-6; TRBD1 is a possible D gene (5 bases). Germline loops: CDR1 SQVTM, CDR2 ANQGSEA. The CDR3 extends over 15 amino acids. Trimming removed 4 bases at V and 0 bases at J, with 10 bases between. CDR3 region: CSVGGLASGANVLTF. CDR3 DNA sequence: TGCAGCGTTGGGGGCCTTGCCTCTGGGGCCAACGTCCTGACTTTC.

This clonotype was found a few times. The chain joins TRBV5-5 to TRBJ2-1; D is uncertain. Germline V lookup: CDR1 SGHKS, CDR2 YYEKEE (reference sequence). The V gene lost 0 bases and the J gene lost 5 bases, with 9 bases spanning the gap. The CDR3 is made up of 14 amino acids. This CDR3 is CASSLAPLNNEQFF. CDR3 coding DNA: TGTGCCAGCAGCTTGGCTCCACTTAACAATGAGCAGTTCTTC.

The chain combines TRBV15 with TRBJ1-6; no clear D. The CDR3 length is 15 residues. In germline, CDR1 is LNHNV, CDR2 YYDKDF (reference sequence). V lost 1 base and J lost 11, with 15 bases in between. CDR3 DNA: TGTGCCACCAGCAGAGCTGTCACCGCCCGGACACCCCTCCACTTT. It codes for CATSRAVTARTPLHF.

The chain joins TRBV6-6 to TRBJ2-5; 7 nucleotides match TRBD2. The DNA end is a closer match to TRBJ2-7, so the J assignment may be wrong. Germline V lookup: CDR1 MNHNY, CDR2 SVGAGI (reference sequence). This CDR3 has 14 amino acids. The CDR3 nucleotides read TGTGCCAGCAGCCGGTGGCGGGAGCCCTCCGAGCAGTACTTC. Encoded protein: CASSRWREPSEQYF.

The chain employs TRBV7-2 and TRBJ2-3, with a weak D call TRBD2 (6 bases). V was clipped by 2 bases and J by 2 bases, with 14 bases between them. Per the germline V gene, CDR1 is SGHTA and CDR2 is FQGNSA. The CDR3 is 16 amino acids. CDR3 loop: CTSSLSGDSITDTQYF. DNA of the CDR3: TGTACCAGCAGCTTATCGGGGGACTCGATCACAGATACGCAGTATTTT.

Notes on this clonotype: A much more abundant neighbour one base away suggests this may be a read error. J is TRBJ2-3 and V is TRBV12-3 or TRBV12-4; D perhaps matches TRBD1 (6 bases). CDR3 length: 16 amino acids. CDR3 sequence reads: CVSSLLGARRKHTQYF. The CDR3, as DNA: TGTGTCAGCAGTTTACTGGGGGCGAGGCGGAAACATACGCAGTATTTT.

On this clonotype: A much more abundant neighbour one base away suggests this may be a read error. The chain joins TRBV7-3 to TRBJ2-7; D unclear. Germline CDR1 SGHTA, CDR2 FQGTGA. Trimming took off 2 bases at V and 7 bases at J, with 12 bases between the two ends. The CDR3 is 13 residues long. CDR3 DNA: TGTGCCAGCAGCTTAGAGCCAGGCCATGAGCAGTACTTC. Translated, it gives CASSLEPGHEQYF. Based on the CDR3 plus reference TRBV7-3 and TRBJ2-7, the full variable domain is GAGVSQTPSNKVTEKGKYVELRCDPISGHTALYWYRQSLGQGPEFLIYFQGTGAADDSGLPNDRFFAVRPEGSVSTLKIQRTERGDSAVYLCASSLEPGHEQYFGPGTRLTVT.

As for this clonotype: The germline gene is not matched at one end of the junction; a read error may be the cause. V usage is TRBV7-4 and J usage is TRBJ2-7; TRBD1 aligns across 10 bases. CDR3 size: 16 residues. The V gene's germline CDR1 is SGHVT and CDR2 SQSDAQ. CDR3 sequence: CASSPPGQGFSYERYF. CDR3 nucleotides: TGTGCCAGCAGTCCTCCGGGACAGGGGTTTTCCTACGAGCGGTACTTC.

This chain joins TRBV20-1 and TRBJ2-1, with D maybe TRBD2 (7 bases). CDR1 and CDR2 (germline): DFQATT, SNEGSKA (reference sequence). CDR3 length equals 15 residues. The V end lost 5 bases, the J end lost 6 bases, and 20 bases lay between the germline ends. The CDR3 protein is CSAGPPGGIFNEQFF. The CDR3 DNA reads TGCAGTGCTGGTCCCCCGGGGGGCATATTCAATGAGCAGTTCTTC.

This clonotype occurred a few times. This sequence joins TRBV5-1 and TRBJ2-5; 8 bases fit TRBD1. Germline V gene lookup returns CDR1 SGHRS and CDR2 YFSETQ. This CDR3 is built from 15 residues. With V trimmed by 3 bases and J by 1 base, 5 bases remained unmatched. The CDR3 DNA sequence: TGCGCCAGCAGCTCCCGGACAGGGTTCCAAGAGACCCAGTACTTC. It translates to CASSSRTGFQETQYF. The full variable domain, in which reference TRBV5-1 and TRBJ2-5 provide the parts outside the CDR3, is KAGVTQTPRYLIKTRGQQVTLSCSPISGHRSVSWYQQTPGQGLQFLFEYFSETQRNKGNFPGRFSGRQFSNSRSEMNVSTLELGDSALYLCASSSRTGFQETQYFGPGTRLLVL.

The V call is TRBV12-3 or TRBV12-4, the J call TRBJ2-6, with D perhaps matching TRBD2 (6 bases). V was trimmed by 10 bases and J by 0 bases, leaving 19 bases between them. The CDR3 covers 17 residues. CDR3 sequence reads: CATRGGTHSSGANVLTF. In nucleotides, the CDR3 is TGTGCCACTAGGGGCGGGACTCATAGCTCTGGGGCCAACGTCCTGACTTTC.

This clonotype was detected only once. The gene calls are TRBV7-9 and TRBJ1-4, with D tentatively TRBD1 (6 bases). The germline V and J ends were trimmed by 5 bases and 7 bases, with 17 bases remaining between them. The CDR3 loop spans 15 amino acids. Germline CDR1 is SEHNR and CDR2 is FQNEAQ (reference sequence). CDR3 sequence (DNA): TGTGCCAGCAGCGCCCACAGGGCGCACTCTGAAAAACTGTTTTTT. This translates into CASSAHRAHSEKLFF.

In its sample, this clonotype was seen a few times. This rearrangement joins TRBV19 to TRBJ1-5; possible D gene TRBD1, 5 bases. The ends were cut back, 3 bases at V and 2 bases at J, with 20 bases in the middle. The germline V gene has CDR1 LNHDA and CDR2 SQIVND (reference sequence). The CDR3 contains 18 residues. The CDR3 loop is CASSMSGRALIRNQPQHF. CDR3 DNA sequence: TGTGCCAGTAGTATGAGCGGCAGGGCGCTGATTCGCAATCAGCCCCAGCATTTT.

The chain uses TRBV29-1 and TRBJ2-4; maybe TRBD1 (5 bases). From germline, CDR1 is SQVTM and CDR2 ANQGSEA. The germline V and J ends were trimmed by 0 bases and 8 bases, with 14 bases remaining between them. The CDR3 sequence is 14 residues long. The chain's CDR3 is CSVEDKGKPDIQYF. DNA of the CDR3: TGCAGCGTTGAAGACAAGGGGAAACCCGACATTCAGTACTTC.

The CDR3 region has the DNA TGTGCCAGCAGTCGAGCCGGGACTAGCGGGACCTACGAGCAGTACTTC. It specifies CASSRAGTSGTYEQYF. The V gene is TRBV27, the J gene TRBJ2-7; 13 nucleotides align to TRBD2. Per the germline V gene, CDR1 is MNHEY and CDR2 is SMNVEV (reference sequence). The CDR3 contains 16 residues. V shed 5 bases, J shed 2 bases, and the junction held 6 bases outside the gene matches.

The chain carries TRBV12-3 or TRBV12-4 and TRBJ2-3; the D gene is possibly TRBD1 (6 bases). This CDR3 contains 15 residues. V was clipped by 5 bases and J by 5 bases, with 17 bases between them. This chain's CDR3 is CASSLQGVAGDTQYF. The CDR3 bases are TGTGCCAGCAGTCTACAGGGAGTTGCGGGAGATACGCAGTATTTT.

This chain joins TRBV7-2 and TRBJ2-5; 7 nucleotides agree with TRBD2. The CDR3 has 14 amino acids. Germline assignment: CDR1 SGHTA and CDR2 FQGNSA. The J segment lost 1 base and the V segment lost 5 bases, leaving 4 bases of the junction unmatched. Written as DNA, the CDR3 is TGTGCCAGCAGCGGACGGACTAGCCAAGAGACCCAGTACTTC. Amino acids: CASSGRTSQETQYF.

This clonotype occurred many times. The CDR3 nucleotides are TGCAGTGCTAGAGCGCGACTAGCTCGTGGTGAGCAGTTCTTC. Its translation is CSARARLARGEQFF. V usage is TRBV20-1 and J usage is TRBJ2-1; 7 nucleotides match TRBD2. Trimming cost V 1 base and J 9 bases; bases outside gene matches: 9. The CDR3 length is 14 residues. Germline values: CDR1 DFQATT, CDR2 SNEGSKA (reference sequence).

CDR3 amino acids: CASSKNFWGQETQYF. The CDR3 DNA sequence: TGTGCCAGCAGCAAAAACTTTTGGGGTCAAGAGACCCAGTACTTC. The V gene is TRBV7-2, the J gene TRBJ2-5; D is ambiguous. Germline V CDR1 and CDR2: SGHTA, FQGNSA. With 5 bases removed from V and 2 bases from J, the gap between germline ends came to 15 bases. This CDR3 comprises 15 residues.

This clonotype has a single count. At one end the junction does not follow the germline gene, possibly because of a read error. The V and J genes are TRBV29-1 and TRBJ2-1, with 8 positions matching TRBD1. Per germline, CDR1 SQVTM and CDR2 ANQGSEA. The CDR3 is 14 residues long. The CDR3 sequence: CSAEGAGGGNGQFF. CDR3 in DNA: TGCAGCGCTGAAGGTGCAGGGGGCGGGAATGGGCAGTTCTTC.